This T cell receptor beta chain was documented in a study of CD8+ T cells in alopecia areata. About the research overall: The study gave treated patients oral tofacitinib at 5 to 10 mg twice daily.

V was shortened by 5 bases and J by 0 bases, with 12 bases between the two germline ends. Germline V gene data show CDR1 as MNHEY and CDR2 as SMNVEV (reference sequence). This CDR3 contains 15 residues. RNA extraction was followed by reverse transcription into cDNA, which acted as the sequencing template. Clones were sequenced by immunoSEQ multiplex PCR, and TCRdb holds only the in-frame ones, with some missing. The repertoire includes 130,000 to 150,000 clones, around 87% of them detected once, and about 16% sits in the top ten. Sorting of PBMCs yielded the CD4+ and CD8+ T cells. Overall study results and limits: Scalp samples also yield sequences of resident alphabeta T cells from normal skin.

About this clone: Its antigen remains unidentified.

This clonotype originated in a human donor with alopecia areata. The chain employs TRBV27 and TRBJ2-3; D gene ambiguous. The sample here was CD8+ T cells sorted from blood, taken at week 0. In DNA form, the CDR3 reads TGTGCCAGCAGTCGACATTCCGGGAGCACAGATACGCAGTATTTT. This encodes CASSRHSGSTDTQYF.